These 28 T cell receptor beta chains originate from one sample sequenced in a study of human T cells and chemical hapten exposure listed by TCRdb under 2021. Unfractionated whole blood was collected in Tempus Blood RNA tubes, and total RNA was extracted from that blood. During library preparation, unique molecular identifiers were attached to individual cDNA molecules so that TCRs could be counted in a quantitative, reproducible way. The public sequencing data were trimmed at Q25 with fastp and processed into clonotypes with MiXCR by TCRdb, which kept only in-frame beta chains. CDR3 protein sequences are deduplicated, and each keeps its most common genes and DNA. The sample table shows around 120,000 distinct CDR3 sequences, and approximately 9% are seen once. Jointly, the top ten make up 1.1% to 1.5% of the sample. The source material was whole blood. Source of these receptors: a human donor in good health. Some clones in this sample may be carry-over from other donors' samples. Donor details come from another sample of the same person, matched by shared clones.

The rearrangement links TRBV5-4 to TRBJ2-1; 9 bases line up with TRBD2. The CDR3 runs to 15 residues. In germline, CDR1 is SGHNT, CDR2 YYREEE (reference sequence). J lost 0 bases, V lost 3 bases, and 1 base had no gene match. The CDR3 nucleotides read TGTGCCAGCAGCTCTAGCGGGAACTCCTACAATGAGCAGTTCTTC. Its protein product is CASSSSGNSYNEQFF.

The chain uses TRBV10-3 and TRBJ2-7; no clear D gene. V was shortened by 3 bases and J by 4 bases, with 4 bases between the two germline ends. The CDR3 consists of 11 residues. The germline V gene has CDR1 ENHRY and CDR2 SYGVKD. The DNA of the CDR3 is TGTGCCATCAGTGACACGTACGAGCAGTACTTC. The encoded protein is CAISDTYEQYF.

In this sample, this clonotype turned up a few times. The V gene is TRBV4-1, the J gene TRBJ2-2; D gene unclear. The CDR3 is 15 amino acids. Germline CDR1 MGHRA, CDR2 YSYEKL. Between the trimmed V and J ends, which lost 6 bases and 0 bases, there was a span of 11 bases. Written as DNA, the CDR3 is TGCGCCAGCAGGCAGGAGATTTCGAACACCGGGGAGCTGTTTTTT. It is translated as CASRQEISNTGELFF.

Worth noting for this clonotype: Just one base apart from a much larger clone, this may be a read error. J is TRBJ2-2 and V is TRBV7-3; 12 positions agree with TRBD2. The CDR3 consists of 18 residues. Germline CDR1 is SGHTA and CDR2 is FQGTGA. The CDR3 DNA reads as TGTGCCAGCAGCTTAAAACCCCCGGGACTAGCGGGCACCGAGGAGCTGTTTTTT. It translates to CASSLKPPGLAGTEELFF.

Ten or more counts support this clonotype. V is TRBV29-1 and J is TRBJ1-1; D is unresolved. The germline V gene has CDR1 SQVTM and CDR2 ANQGSEA. This CDR3 has 11 amino acids. The germline V and J ends were trimmed by 6 bases and 6 bases, with 11 bases remaining between them. Here the CDR3 DNA reads TGCAGCGTATCGTCCGGACCTGAAGCTTTCTTT. This encodes CSVSSGPEAFF.

This clonotype has just a few counts. This sequence joins TRBV5-6 and TRBJ2-1; D may be TRBD2 (5 bases). The CDR3 length is 14 residues. The ends were cut back, 2 bases at V and 8 bases at J, with 14 bases in the middle. Per germline, CDR1 SGHDT and CDR2 YYEEEE. This CDR3 is CASSFEGVGYEQFF. The CDR3 DNA follows: TGTGCCAGCAGCTTTGAGGGAGTGGGCTATGAGCAGTTCTTC. The full variable domain, its missing parts supplied by reference TRBV5-6 and TRBJ2-1, is DAGVTQSPTHLIKTRGQQVTLRCSPKSGHDTVSWYQQALGQGPQFIFQYYEEEERQRGNFPDRFSGHQFPNYSSELNVNALLLGDSALYLCASSFEGVGYEQFFGPGTRLTVL.

This clonotype occurred a few times. This chain links TRBV27 with TRBJ1-4; weak D call: TRBD1 (6 bases). From germline, CDR1 is MNHEY and CDR2 SMNVEV (reference sequence). CDR3 length: 15 residues. V was pared by 6 bases and J by 4 bases, with 15 bases between. As DNA, the CDR3 is TGTGCCAGCAGGCCACAGGGACGTCTTAATGAAAAACTGTTTTTT. Amino acid sequence: CASRPQGRLNEKLFF.

This clonotype came up many times. V gene TRBV20-1 combines with J gene TRBJ2-1, with 13 bases that match TRBD2. CDR3 size: 18 residues. Germline CDR1 is DFQATT and CDR2 is SNEGSKA (reference sequence). Unmatched junction bases numbered 8, after V lost 3 bases and J lost 0 bases. CDR3 residues: CSASPLAGGRSSYNEQFF. The CDR3 nucleotides read TGCAGTGCTAGCCCACTAGCGGGAGGGCGCAGCTCCTACAATGAGCAGTTCTTC.

The table lists this clonotype with a few counts. This chain connects TRBV6-5 to TRBJ1-6; D possibly corresponds to TRBD1 (5 bases). Looked up from germline, CDR1 is MNHEY and CDR2 is SVGAGI. Trimming shortened V by 3 bases and J by 0 bases, and 6 bases separated the two germline ends. The CDR3 contains 15 residues. CDR3 bases: TGTGCCAGCAGTTATCAGGGCTCCTATAATTCACCCCTCCACTTT. This encodes CASSYQGSYNSPLHF.

The chain recombines TRBV4-3 with TRBJ1-2; tentative D call: TRBD1 (6 bases). Germline values: CDR1 LGHNA, CDR2 YSLEER. This CDR3 spans 15 amino acids. Trimming took 0 bases from V and 4 from J, leaving 12 bases between them. The CDR3 DNA reads TGCGCCAGCAGCCAAGATCGACAGGTCTCCTATGGCTACACCTTC. This codes for CASSQDRQVSYGYTF.

Concerning this clonotype itself: With a much larger clone just one base away, this may be a read error. The CDR3 does not end in the conserved phenylalanine or tryptophan, so this is likely a read error. The genes are TRBV12-5 and TRBJ1-5, with 7 bases aligning to TRBD1. Germline V lookup: CDR1 LGHNT, CDR2 FRNRAP. There are 16 residues in the CDR3. V dropped 7 bases and J dropped 3; count of bases not matched to a gene: 12. CDR3 residues: CASEGSAGGSNQPQHL. Written as DNA, the CDR3 is TGTGCTAGTGAGGGGTCGGCAGGGGGTTCCAATCAGCCCCAGCATTTA.

This clonotype showed up many times. The genes are TRBV12-3 or TRBV12-4 and TRBJ1-2; TRBD1 agrees at 7 bases. Losses at the gene ends were 6 bases for V and 6 bases for J; bases not matched to a gene: 4. This CDR3 has 12 residues. The CDR3 sequence is CASRWTGHGYTF. DNA for the CDR3: TGTGCCAGCAGGTGGACAGGTCATGGCTACACCTTC.

V and J are TRBV10-2 and TRBJ1-1; D is perhaps TRBD1 (5 bases). This CDR3 is built from 12 residues. Trimming took 2 bases from V and 8 from J, leaving 9 bases between them. Germline values: CDR1 WSHSY, CDR2 SAAADI. CDR3 region: CASSEGRVEAFF. CDR3 bases: TGCGCCAGCAGTGAGGGCAGGGTCGAAGCTTTCTTT.

This clonotype was counted at least ten times. The chain links TRBV3-1 to TRBJ1-1; TRBD1 matches at 9 bases. From germline, CDR1 is LGHDT and CDR2 YNNKEL (reference sequence). Losses at the gene ends were 4 bases for V and 11 bases for J; bases not matched to a gene: 11. This CDR3 region has 14 residues. CDR3 residues: CASSPDNRGLEAFF. The CDR3 nucleotides are TGTGCCAGCAGCCCAGATAACAGGGGGCTAGAGGCTTTCTTT.

The chain combines TRBV19 with TRBJ1-4; D possibly corresponds to TRBD1 (5 bases). CDR1 and CDR2 from the germline V gene are LNHDA and SQIVND (reference sequence). Trimming removed 3 bases at V and 8 bases at J, with 10 bases between. This CDR3 has 13 amino acids. The CDR3 sequence is CASSMRDGEKLFF. DNA for the CDR3: TGTGCCAGTAGTATGAGGGACGGAGAAAAACTGTTTTTT.

In its sample, this clonotype was seen a few times. The chain has TRBV4-3 and TRBJ2-3; 10 bases map to TRBD2. The ends lost 2 bases at V and 5 bases at J; junction bases unmatched: 16. The V gene's germline CDR1 is LGHNA and CDR2 YSLEER. The CDR3 covers 19 residues. The CDR3 loop is CASSQSSGTSVPKGDTQYF. For the CDR3, the DNA is TGCGCCAGCAGCCAATCCTCCGGGACTAGCGTACCCAAGGGAGATACGCAGTATTTT.

The sample holds a few counts of this clonotype. This sequence joins TRBV10-3 and TRBJ2-1; D gene unclear. Per the germline V gene, CDR1 is ENHRY and CDR2 is SYGVKD. The CDR3 spans 11 residues. The V end lost 10 bases, the J end lost 5 bases, and 9 bases lay between the germline ends. The CDR3 region has the DNA TGTGCCACCCATCAGGACAATGAGCAGTTCTTC. It is translated as CATHQDNEQFF.

This clonotype was counted only a few times. This chain uses TRBV6-2 or TRBV6-3 with TRBJ2-1; 14 bases match TRBD2. CDR1 is MNHEY and CDR2 is SVGEGT in the germline V gene. J gave up 8 bases and V 2 bases, and 8 bases lay outside the gene matches. This CDR3 is built from 17 residues. CDR3 amino acids: CASSYNPRLAGGHEQFF. In DNA form, the CDR3 reads TGTGCCAGCAGTTACAACCCCCGACTAGCGGGAGGGCATGAGCAGTTCTTC.

V is TRBV30 and J is TRBJ2-1; 9 bases align to TRBD2. V dropped 3 bases and J dropped 8; count of bases not matched to a gene: 8. This CDR3 has 14 residues. Germline CDR1 GTSNPN, CDR2 SVGIG (reference sequence). The CDR3 sequence: CAWSGLASLYEQFF. CDR3 DNA: TGTGCCTGGAGCGGACTAGCGTCTCTGTATGAGCAGTTCTTC.

This clonotype came up a few times. The CDR3 reads CASSLDRAGTDTQYF. The CDR3 nucleotides read TGTGCCAGCAGCCTGGACAGGGCCGGCACAGATACGCAGTATTTT. V usage is TRBV7-9 and J usage is TRBJ2-3; 8 bases fit TRBD1. V lost 5 bases and J lost 1; bases outside the gene matches: 5. CDR1 SEHNR and CDR2 FQNEAQ come from the germline V gene (reference sequence). The CDR3 runs to 15 residues.

J is TRBJ2-1 and V is TRBV30; no clear D. Germline V gene data show CDR1 as GTSNPN and CDR2 as SVGIG (reference sequence). V lost 0 bases, J lost 8 bases, and 11 bases lay in between. This CDR3 spans 13 amino acids. The chain's CDR3 is CAWSVLVSDEQFF. CDR3 in DNA: TGTGCCTGGAGTGTATTAGTATCGGATGAGCAGTTCTTC. Full variable domain (missing parts from reference TRBV30 and TRBJ2-1): SQTIHQWPATLVQPVGSPLSLECTVEGTSNPNLYWYRQAAGRGLQLLFYSVGIGQISSEVPQNLSASRPQDRQFILSSKKLLLSDSGFYLCAWSVLVSDEQFFGPGTRLTVL.

In this sample, this clonotype turned up a few times. The genes are TRBV20-1 and TRBJ2-2, with D unresolved. This CDR3 has 13 amino acids. Between the trimmed V and J ends, which lost 3 bases and 0 bases, there was a span of 5 bases. Per the germline V gene, CDR1 is DFQATT and CDR2 is SNEGSKA (reference sequence). The CDR3 DNA follows: TGCAGTGCTAGGGCTTCGAACACCGGGGAGCTGTTTTTT. Protein product: CSARASNTGELFF.

This clonotype was seen at least ten times. The chain couples TRBV4-2 to TRBJ1-4, with D unresolved. Germline CDR1 reads LGHNA; CDR2 reads YNFKEQ. Between the trimmed V and J ends, which lost 0 bases and 8 bases, there was a span of 13 bases. This CDR3 has 15 amino acids. CDR3 loop: CASSQEMRAAEKLFF. The CDR3 DNA reads TGTGCCAGCAGCCAAGAGATGAGGGCAGCCGAAAAACTGTTTTTT.

A word on this clonotype: This may arise from a read error, as a much more abundant clone is one base away. The chain recombines TRBV7-9 with TRBJ2-2; no firm D call. Germline V gene sequence: CDR1 SEHNR, CDR2 FQNEAQ (reference sequence). The CDR3 is 12 amino acids. CDR3 nucleotides: TGTGCCGGCAGCCGACCGGGCGGGGAGCTGTTTTTT. It codes for CAGSRPGGELFF.

This clonotype was observed at least ten times. This sequence joins TRBV9 and TRBJ1-3; D call uncertain. Trimming took off 0 bases at V and 2 bases at J, with 15 bases between the two ends. The CDR3 totals 17 residues. In germline, CDR1 is SGDLS, CDR2 YYNGEE. The CDR3 DNA reads TGTGCCAGCAGCGTAGATTTGACCCGGACCGCTGGAAACACCATATATTTT. Residues: CASSVDLTRTAGNTIYF.

This clonotype was found a few times. The gene calls are TRBV27 and TRBJ1-6; D not certain. Germline CDR1 MNHEY, CDR2 SMNVEV (reference sequence). This CDR3 spans 15 amino acids. Trimming removed 0 bases at V and 10 bases at J, with 13 bases between. Here the CDR3 DNA reads TGTGCCAGCAGTTTATCTGGGCCGATTGGGTCACCCCTCCACTTT. It yields the protein CASSLSGPIGSPLHF.

In this sample, this clonotype turned up a few times. The chain employs TRBV4-1 and TRBJ2-2, with 10 bases identical to TRBD2. The V gene's germline CDR1 is MGHRA and CDR2 YSYEKL. J was trimmed by 5 bases and V by 2 bases; bases with no gene match: 2. This CDR3 has 15 amino acids. The CDR3 DNA sequence: TGCGCCAGCAGCCAAAAGCGGGAGGGAACCGGGGAGCTGTTTTTT. It specifies CASSQKREGTGELFF.

CDR3 residues: CASSQEGARGYTF. The DNA for the CDR3 is TGTGCCAGCAGCCAAGAAGGGGCTCGGGGCTACACCTTC. V is TRBV3-1 and J is TRBJ1-2, with D possibly being TRBD1 (5 bases). Germline-derived CDR1 and CDR2 are LGHDT and YNNKEL (reference sequence). V was cut by 0 bases and J by 8 bases, with 10 bases left in between. CDR3 size: 13 residues.